Included here is one T cell receptor beta chain sequence, with context. Clones were read by immunoSEQ multiplex PCR, and TCRdb kept only the in-frame ones, dropping some. The table has approximately 67,000 clones, approximately 93% seen once. The sample originates from a study of OX40 agonist ivuxolimab in advanced cancers. Sampling times: baseline, cycle 4 day 1, cycle 7 day 1. This CDR3 contains 14 residues. V shed 5 bases and J shed 4 bases, with 17 bases lying between them. The germline CDR1 and CDR2 sequences are SQVTM and ANQGSEA. The gene calls are TRBV29-1 and TRBJ2-5, with D possibly TRBD1 on 6 matching bases. This clonotype originated in an adult with an advanced solid tumor such as melanoma, head and neck, liver or kidney cancer. The source material was CD4+ or CD8+ T cells sorted from blood, sampled in a trial of the OX40 agonist ivuxolimab. The CDR3 loop is CSVLTGTRGETQYF. The CDR3 DNA sequence: TGCAGCGTTCTTACAGGGACGAGGGGAGAGACCCAGTACTTC. The whole variable domain, filled in from reference TRBV29-1 and TRBJ2-5, reads SAVISQKPSRDICQRGTSLTIQCQVDSQVTMMFWYRQQPGQSLTLIATANQGSEATYESGFVIDKFPISRPNLTFSTLTVSNMSPEDSSIYLCSVLTGTRGETQYFGPGTRLLVL.